The 29 T cell receptor beta chains below were found in one sample sequenced in a study of PD-L1 blockade in urothelial cancer. Data came from immunoSEQ multiplex PCR; TCRdb stores just in-frame clones and leaves some out. The sample yields about 44,000 clones, about 89% seen once. Described time point: peripheral blood 6 weeks after treatment start. Source: PBMCs, taken around atezolizumab (anti-PD-L1) treatment. The source is a man in his 70s with urothelial cancer.

The chain combines TRBV5-1 with TRBJ1-6; perhaps TRBD1 as D (6 bases). Trimming shortened V by 0 bases and J by 4 bases, and 8 bases separated the two germline ends. The CDR3 is 15 residues long. Germline V gene sequence: CDR1 SGHRS, CDR2 YFSETQ. This CDR3 is CASSLGQGYNSPLHF. The CDR3 bases are TGCGCCAGCAGCTTGGGTCAGGGGTATAATTCACCCCTCCACTTT.

The rearrangement uses TRBV5-1 and TRBJ2-7; perhaps TRBD2 as D (5 bases). The V and J ends lost 2 bases and 3 bases respectively, with 15 bases between them. The CDR3 contains 15 residues. The germline V gene has CDR1 SGHRS and CDR2 YFSETQ. CDR3 in DNA: TGCGCCAGCAGCTTAGCGGCGGGTTCCATCTACGAGCAGTACTTC. Translation: CASSLAAGSIYEQYF. Combining the CDR3 with reference TRBV5-1 and TRBJ2-7 gives the whole variable domain KAGVTQTPRYLIKTRGQQVTLSCSPISGHRSVSWYQQTPGQGLQFLFEYFSETQRNKGNFPGRFSGRQFSNSRSEMNVSTLELGDSALYLCASSLAAGSIYEQYFGPGTRLTVT.

This sequence joins TRBV2 and TRBJ2-7; no firm D call. Per germline, CDR1 SNHLY and CDR2 FYNNEI. CDR3 length: 15 amino acids. V lost 7 bases, J lost 0 bases, and 16 bases lay in between. The CDR3 DNA reads as TGTGCCAGCAAATTGGGCAGTCGAAGCTCCTACGAGCAGTACTTC. Translating it yields CASKLGSRSSYEQYF.

The rearrangement uses TRBV2 and TRBJ2-7; 8 bases are a match to TRBD2. The V gene end was trimmed by 1 base and the J gene end by 2 bases; junction bases not matched to a gene: 1. Germline V gene sequence: CDR1 SNHLY, CDR2 FYNNEI. This CDR3 spans 14 amino acids. CDR3 amino acids: CASSEVLAAYEQYF. CDR3 coding DNA: TGTGCCAGCAGTGAAGTACTAGCGGCCTACGAGCAGTACTTC.

The chain has TRBV14 and TRBJ2-1; the match to TRBD2 covers 12 bases. CDR1 is SGHDN and CDR2 is FVKESK in the germline V gene. V trimming: 2 bases; J trimming: 7 bases; junction bases outside the gene matches: 9. The CDR3 sequence is 17 residues long. CDR3 DNA sequence: TGTGCCAGCAGCCAAACTAGCGGGAGGAGGACAGTTAATGAGCAGTTCTTC. Protein sequence: CASSQTSGRRTVNEQFF.

The rearrangement links TRBV5-1 to TRBJ2-6, with a tentative D call TRBD2 (6 bases). The V end was cut by 2 bases, the J end by 2 bases, with 8 bases between. Germline V gives CDR1 SGHRS, CDR2 YFSETQ. The CDR3 totals 15 residues. The CDR3 DNA is TGCGCCAGCAGCTTAGGAGGGGCTGGGGCCAACGTCCTGACTTTC. Translating gives CASSLGGAGANVLTF.

The chain employs TRBV19 and TRBJ1-1; D is undetermined. The CDR3 is made up of 11 amino acids. Germline V gives CDR1 LNHDA, CDR2 SQIVND (reference sequence). V dropped 3 bases and J dropped 7 bases, with 6 bases sitting between them. CDR3 nucleotides: TGTGCCAGTAGTATGTTAGTTGAAGCTTTCTTT. Protein: CASSMLVEAFF.

The chain joins TRBV11-2 to TRBJ2-2, with 9 bases matching TRBD2. Per germline, CDR1 SGHAT and CDR2 FQNNGV. CDR3 length: 16 amino acids. The J segment lost 5 bases and the V segment lost 6 bases, leaving 10 bases of the junction unmatched. This CDR3 is CASREAGGRSTGELFF. CDR3 bases: TGTGCCAGCAGGGAAGCGGGAGGACGTTCGACCGGGGAGCTGTTTTTT.

V and J are TRBV19 and TRBJ2-7; D perhaps matches TRBD1 (5 bases). The CDR3 has 13 amino acids. V was cut by 4 bases and J by 3 bases, with 10 bases left in between. From germline, CDR1 is LNHDA and CDR2 SQIVND (reference sequence). CDR3 in amino acids: CASSTGILYEQYF. The CDR3 nucleotides read TGTGCCAGTAGTACAGGGATCCTCTACGAGCAGTACTTC.

The V and J genes are TRBV2 and TRBJ2-2, with a possible D match to TRBD1 (5 bases). Trimming left V 7 bases short and J 0 bases short, with 12 bases between. This CDR3 spans 15 amino acids. Germline V CDR1 and CDR2: SNHLY, FYNNEI. CDR3 DNA: TGTGCCAGCAATCAGGGCTACGCGAACACCGGGGAGCTGTTTTTT. Protein product: CASNQGYANTGELFF.

This chain links TRBV30 with TRBJ1-5; possibly TRBD1 for D (6 bases). Germline lookup yields CDR1 GTSNPN and CDR2 SVGIG (reference sequence). The CDR3 length is 16 residues. V was shortened by 1 base and J by 2 bases, with 15 bases between the two germline ends. DNA for the CDR3: TGTGCCTGGAGTGCCCCACAGGGATTCGGCAATCAGCCCCAGCATTTT. Its protein is CAWSAPQGFGNQPQHF.

The chain combines TRBV18 with TRBJ1-1, with a possible D match to TRBD1 (5 bases). The CDR3 has 16 amino acids. Germline V gene sequence: CDR1 KGHSH, CDR2 LQKENI. With 3 bases removed from V and 1 base from J, the gap between germline ends came to 15 bases. As DNA, the CDR3 is TGTGCCAGCTCACCTACGACAGTTTCAAAGAACACTGAAGCTTTCTTT. Translating gives CASSPTTVSKNTEAFF.

The rearrangement uses TRBV27 and TRBJ2-1; D may be TRBD2 (6 bases). Germline CDR1 reads MNHEY; CDR2 reads SMNVEV (reference sequence). There are 14 residues in the CDR3. The V end was cut by 2 bases, the J end by 7 bases, with 12 bases between. CDR3 coding DNA: TGTGCCAGCAGTTTAATCCCCGCGGGGAATGAGCAGTTCTTC. Translated, it gives CASSLIPAGNEQFF.

The chain is built from TRBV23-1 and TRBJ2-4; D not resolved. TRBV23-1 has ORF status, its function being uncertain. Deletions cut 0 bases from V and 0 bases from J, with 9 bases between. This CDR3 is built from 16 residues. The CDR3 coding sequence is TGCGCCAGCAGTCAATCAGTTCACACAGCCAAAAACATTCAGTACTTC. Encoded protein: CASSQSVHTAKNIQYF.

CDR3 sequence: CASRRSGTGANVLTF. In nucleotides, the CDR3 is TGTGCCAGTAGGAGGTCAGGGACTGGGGCCAACGTCCTGACTTTC. The chain links TRBV19 to TRBJ2-6; D perhaps matches TRBD1 (5 bases). V lost 6 bases and J 2 bases, leaving 11 bases between the germline ends. The CDR3 contains 15 residues. Germline CDR1 and CDR2: LNHDA and SQIVND (reference sequence).

The rearrangement links TRBV7-8 to TRBJ2-7, with 7 positions matching TRBD1. Germline values: CDR1 SGHVS, CDR2 FQNEAQ. The CDR3 is 14 amino acids. V dropped 1 base and J dropped 5; count of bases not matched to a gene: 5. CDR3 bases: TGTGCCAGCAGCTTAGGAGACAGGGTTCACGAGCAGTACTTC. Translated, it gives CASSLGDRVHEQYF.

V gene TRBV7-9 combines with J gene TRBJ1-5, with TRBD1 as a possible D gene (6 bases). Trimming took 7 bases from V and 5 from J, leaving 12 bases between them. The CDR3 is 13 amino acids. CDR1 and CDR2 (germline): SEHNR, FQNEAQ (reference sequence). The CDR3 reads CASTSDSYQPQHF. CDR3 in DNA: TGTGCCAGCACCTCGGACAGTTATCAGCCCCAGCATTTT.

This sequence joins TRBV5-1 and TRBJ2-7; 8 nucleotides line up with TRBD1. CDR3 length: 16 amino acids. V dropped 4 bases and J dropped 0; count of bases not matched to a gene: 9. The germline gives CDR1 SGHRS, CDR2 YFSETQ. This CDR3 is CASSRGQVGASYEQYF. DNA of the CDR3: TGCGCCAGCAGCAGGGGACAGGTGGGGGCCTCCTACGAGCAGTACTTC.

In its sample, this clone was seen once. The chain combines TRBV9 with TRBJ1-3; D is ambiguous. V was trimmed by 0 bases and J by 3 bases, leaving 7 bases between them. Germline V gene lookup returns CDR1 SGDLS and CDR2 YYNGEE. This CDR3 has 14 amino acids. CDR3 nucleotides: TGTGCCAGCAGCGTAGGTGGCCTTGGAAACACCATATATTTT. Protein: CASSVGGLGNTIYF.

As concerns this clone: This same CDR3 is encoded by further DNA sequences in the sample. The chain is built from TRBV19 and TRBJ2-5; maybe TRBD2 (5 bases). The CDR3 runs 13 residues. Germline V gene data show CDR1 as LNHDA and CDR2 as SQIVND (reference sequence). V was trimmed by 4 bases and J by 2 bases, leaving 8 bases between them. Here the CDR3 reads CASSTGSQETQYF. In nucleotides, the CDR3 is TGTGCCAGTAGTACGGGATCACAAGAGACCCAGTACTTC.

CDR3 sequence: CASRVAGVRNEQFF. CDR3 DNA: TGCGCCAGCAGAGTAGCGGGAGTTCGGAATGAGCAGTTCTTC. The chain has TRBV10-2 and TRBJ2-1, with 9 bases fitting TRBD2. CDR1 and CDR2 from the germline V gene are WSHSY and SAAADI. J gave up 7 bases and V 6 bases, and 7 bases lay outside the gene matches. The CDR3 consists of 14 residues.

This chain links TRBV2 with TRBJ1-2; D is ambiguous. The CDR3 has 11 residues. Germline CDR1 SNHLY, CDR2 FYNNEI. V shed 6 bases and J shed 8 bases, with 10 bases lying between them. CDR3 sequence (DNA): TGTGCCAGCAGGTTGGAGTTCGGCTACACCTTC. Translation: CASRLEFGYTF.

V and J are TRBV19 and TRBJ1-5; TRBD1 aligns across 7 bases. The CDR3 contains 16 residues. Germline values: CDR1 LNHDA, CDR2 SQIVND (reference sequence). Trimming at V came to 2 bases and at J to 4 bases, leaving 8 bases not matched to a gene. This CDR3 reads CASSILDRASNQPQHF. The DNA for the CDR3 is TGTGCCAGTAGTATACTAGACAGGGCCTCTAATCAGCCCCAGCATTTT.

The chain employs TRBV28 and TRBJ1-1, with a tentative D call TRBD1 (5 bases). CDR3 length equals 15 residues. V was clipped by 2 bases and J by 6 bases, with 16 bases between them. CDR1 MDHEN and CDR2 SYDVKM come from the germline V gene. CDR3 DNA: TGTGCCAGCAGTTTAACGCCAGGGTGGCTTGCTGAAGCTTTCTTT. Its protein is CASSLTPGWLAEAFF.

The genes are TRBV27 and TRBJ2-7; TRBD2 matches 9 bases. The CDR3 loop spans 15 amino acids. Trimming at V came to 2 bases and at J to 2 bases, leaving 4 bases not matched to a gene. Germline CDR1 MNHEY, CDR2 SMNVEV (reference sequence). CDR3 sequence: CASSLGAGGPYEQYF. CDR3 DNA sequence: TGTGCCAGCAGTTTAGGAGCGGGAGGCCCCTACGAGCAGTACTTC.

This chain joins TRBV27 and TRBJ2-3, with TRBD1 identical over 10 bases. The CDR3 runs to 15 residues. Germline V lookup: CDR1 MNHEY, CDR2 SMNVEV (reference sequence). V gave up 7 bases and J gave up 0 bases; unmatched junction bases: 4. Here the CDR3 DNA reads TGTGCCAGCATAGGACAGGGGGATAGCACAGATACGCAGTATTTT. This sequence encodes CASIGQGDSTDTQYF.

The chain recombines TRBV6-6 with TRBJ2-3, with D possibly being TRBD1 (6 bases). This CDR3 has 16 amino acids. V lost 4 bases, J lost 1 base, and 15 bases lay in between. Germline V gene lookup returns CDR1 MNHNY and CDR2 SVGAGI (reference sequence). The DNA for the CDR3 is TGTGCCAGCAGTTTATCACAGGGTATCGGCACAGATACGCAGTATTTT. It encodes CASSLSQGIGTDTQYF.

This sequence joins TRBV25-1 and TRBJ2-1; TRBD1 agrees at 8 bases. The junction had 12 bases not matched to a gene; V was cut back by 6 bases and J by 8 bases. The length of the CDR3 is 15 residues. Germline V lookup: CDR1 MGHDK, CDR2 SYGVNS. CDR3 loop: CASRIDRGRRYEQFF. DNA for the CDR3: TGTGCCAGCAGAATAGACAGGGGCCGACGGTATGAGCAGTTCTTC.

The rearrangement uses TRBV5-6 and TRBJ2-2, with 7 bases identical to TRBD2. The CDR3 sequence is 16 residues long. V gave up 7 bases and J gave up 1 base; unmatched junction bases: 10. CDR1 and CDR2 from the germline V gene are SGHDT and YYEEEE. CDR3 loop: CASLSAGALNTGELFF. The CDR3, as DNA: TGTGCCAGCTTATCGGCGGGAGCCCTGAACACCGGGGAGCTGTTTTTT.